Presented here are 8 T cell receptor beta chains from one specimen sequenced in a study of cytomegalovirus exposure and HLA in healthy donors. A multiplex PCR was run with 60 Vbeta primers and 13 Jbeta primers. Repertoires were generated with immunoSEQ multiplex PCR, while TCRdb's copy carries only in-frame clones and drops some. Among some 150,000 clones, 80% were seen once, and the ten largest hold roughly 10%. Input material: PBMCs. Every receptor here comes from a man younger than 30 in good health and CMV-seropositive.

This sequence joins TRBV7-8 and TRBJ2-1, with 14 bases identical to TRBD2. V was pared by 5 bases and J by 7 bases, with 13 bases of the junction left unmatched. Germline V lookup: CDR1 SGHVS, CDR2 FQNEAQ. There are 18 residues in the CDR3. CDR3 in DNA: TGTGCCAGCAGCCTAATGACTAGCGGGAGGGCCATCGAGAATGAGCAGTTCTTC. This encodes CASSLMTSGRAIENEQFF.

The chain joins TRBV6-5 to TRBJ2-5; 8 nucleotides align to TRBD2. Germline V lookup: CDR1 MNHEY, CDR2 SVGAGI. V lost 7 bases, J lost 6 bases, and 13 bases stayed unmatched. This CDR3 is built from 15 residues. For the CDR3, the DNA is TGTGCCAGCACCCCCGCGGCGGGGGGCATAAAGACCCAGTACTTC. It translates to CASTPAAGGIKTQYF.

V and J are TRBV27 and TRBJ2-1; D is ambiguous. Trimming cost V 5 bases and J 0 bases, with 8 bases left between them. The CDR3 runs 14 residues. Germline V lookup: CDR1 MNHEY, CDR2 SMNVEV (reference sequence). The CDR3 DNA is TGTGCCAGCAGTCTGACATACTCCTACAATGAGCAGTTCTTC. Its protein is CASSLTYSYNEQFF.

This clone appeared a few times. DNA of the CDR3: TGTGCCAGCTCACACAGGGAACGAGCCTTCTACGAGCAGTACTTC. Residues: CASSHRERAFYEQYF. The rearrangement joins TRBV18 to TRBJ2-7; possibly TRBD1 for D (6 bases). Germline loops: CDR1 KGHSH, CDR2 LQKENI. This CDR3 has 15 amino acids. V was shortened by 4 bases and J by 3 bases, with 16 bases between the two germline ends.

This clone was counted a few times. This chain links TRBV7-9 with TRBJ1-4; D might be TRBD1 (6 bases). V was trimmed by 1 base and J by 6 bases, leaving 12 bases between them. Germline V lookup: CDR1 SEHNR, CDR2 FQNEAQ (reference sequence). This CDR3 comprises 15 residues. The CDR3 loop reads CASSLVTGGDEKLFF. The CDR3 region has the DNA TGTGCCAGCAGCTTAGTGACAGGTGGAGATGAAAAACTGTTTTTT.

The chain's CDR3 is CASSFRDNQPQHF. CDR3 nucleotide sequence: TGTGCCAGCAGTTTCCGGGACAATCAGCCCCAGCATTTT. The chain employs TRBV27 and TRBJ1-5; D uncertain. Per germline, CDR1 MNHEY and CDR2 SMNVEV (reference sequence). CDR3 length equals 13 residues. Trimming pared 3 bases from V and 3 bases from J, leaving 6 bases between.

The CDR3 loop reads CASSELWRQGSAANEKLFF. CDR3 nucleotides: TGTGCCAGCAGTGAATTGTGGCGTCAGGGTTCCGCAGCTAATGAAAAACTGTTTTTT. This chain connects TRBV6-1 to TRBJ1-4; TRBD1 might be the D (5 bases). V shed 2 bases and J shed 3 bases, with 22 bases lying between them. In germline, CDR1 is MNHNS, CDR2 SASEGT. The CDR3 sequence is 19 residues long.

This sequence joins TRBV5-1 and TRBJ1-5; 7 positions match TRBD1. Germline lookup yields CDR1 SGHRS and CDR2 YFSETQ. V lost 0 bases to trimming and J lost 7 bases; unmatched junction nucleotides: 7. The length of the CDR3 is 15 residues. This CDR3 is CASSLDGQAGQPQHF. DNA of the CDR3: TGCGCCAGCAGCTTGGACGGACAGGCCGGGCAGCCCCAGCATTTT. Looking up the rest from reference TRBV5-1 and TRBJ1-5 gives the full variable domain: KAGVTQTPRYLIKTRGQQVTLSCSPISGHRSVSWYQQTPGQGLQFLFEYFSETQRNKGNFPGRFSGRQFSNSRSEMNVSTLELGDSALYLCASSLDGQAGQPQHFGDGTRLSIL.